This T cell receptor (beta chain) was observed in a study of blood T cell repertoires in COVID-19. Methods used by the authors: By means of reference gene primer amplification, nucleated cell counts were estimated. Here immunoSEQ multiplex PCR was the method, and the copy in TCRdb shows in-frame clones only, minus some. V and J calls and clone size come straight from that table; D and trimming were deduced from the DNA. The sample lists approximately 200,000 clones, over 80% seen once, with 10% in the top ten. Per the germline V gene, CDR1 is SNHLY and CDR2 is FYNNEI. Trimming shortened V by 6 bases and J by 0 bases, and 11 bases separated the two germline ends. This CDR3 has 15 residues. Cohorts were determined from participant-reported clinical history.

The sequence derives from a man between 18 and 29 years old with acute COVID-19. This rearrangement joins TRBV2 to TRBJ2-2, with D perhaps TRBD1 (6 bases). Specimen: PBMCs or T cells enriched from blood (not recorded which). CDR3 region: CASSWDIPNTGELFF. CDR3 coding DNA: TGTGCCAGCAGCTGGGACATTCCGAACACCGGGGAGCTGTTTTTT.